One sample yielded the 19 T cell receptor beta chains listed below, sequenced in a study of cytomegalovirus exposure and HLA in healthy donors. Primers included in the PCR were 60 Vbeta and 13 Jbeta primers. Method: immunoSEQ multiplex PCR; TCRdb's copy keeps in-frame clones and lacks some. The sample carries around 170,000 clones, around three quarters recorded once. Sequenced sample: PBMCs. These receptors were collected from a woman aged 50 to 65 in good health and CMV-seropositive.

V and J are TRBV14 and TRBJ2-2, with D possibly being TRBD2 (6 bases). Germline V CDR1 and CDR2: SGHDN, FVKESK. Trimming cost V 5 bases and J 3 bases, with 10 bases left between them. The CDR3 covers 14 residues. Written as DNA, the CDR3 is TGTGCCAGCAGCAAGGGAGGTTACACCGGGGAGCTGTTTTTT. Its protein product is CASSKGGYTGELFF.

This clone was observed a handful of times. The CDR3 protein is CASSEATGIYGYTF. The CDR3 bases are TGTGCCAGCAGTGAAGCGACAGGGATCTATGGCTACACCTTC. The chain uses TRBV6-1 and TRBJ1-2; the match to TRBD1 covers 7 bases. Germline V gene sequence: CDR1 MNHNS, CDR2 SASEGT. V gave up 0 bases and J gave up 4 bases; unmatched junction bases: 2. CDR3 length: 14 amino acids.

The chain links TRBV28 to TRBJ1-2; possibly TRBD1 for D (6 bases). This CDR3 comprises 15 residues. Germline V gene sequence: CDR1 MDHEN, CDR2 SYDVKM. Deletions cut 7 bases from V and 4 bases from J, with 19 bases between. CDR3 sequence reads: CASTSGDTSGYGYTF. In DNA, the CDR3 is TGTGCCAGCACCTCTGGGGACACCTCGGGCTATGGCTACACCTTC.

This chain links TRBV7-2 with TRBJ1-4; TRBD1 matches 8 bases. Germline CDR1 reads SGHTA; CDR2 reads FQGNSA. This CDR3 is built from 17 residues. The V segment lost 2 bases and the J segment 1 base; nucleotides outside the gene matches: 6. The CDR3 region has the DNA TGTGCCAGCAGCTTACAGGGCAGGGGGCAAACTAATGAAAAACTGTTTTTT. Translated: CASSLQGRGQTNEKLFF.

The chain is built from TRBV25-1 and TRBJ1-2, with D uncertain. Germline V gives CDR1 MGHDK, CDR2 SYGVNS. The CDR3 runs 15 residues. The V gene lost 4 bases and the J gene lost 4 bases, with 16 bases spanning the gap. CDR3 in amino acids: CASSGRSGFSYGYTF. DNA for the CDR3: TGTGCCAGCAGTGGACGCTCGGGGTTTTCCTATGGCTACACCTTC.

This clone showed up just a few times. The rearrangement joins TRBV7-8 to TRBJ2-4; maybe TRBD2 (6 bases). CDR3 size: 18 residues. V was pared by 4 bases and J by 7 bases, with 26 bases between. CDR1 is SGHVS, CDR2 FQNEAQ, per germline. The CDR3 DNA reads as TGTGCCAGCAGCTCCACCGCGGGGTTTAGCGGAAGTGGGAACATTCAGTACTTC. It is translated as CASSSTAGFSGSGNIQYF.

The V and J genes are TRBV9 and TRBJ1-3; 7 bases are shared with TRBD1. V dropped 1 base and J dropped 4; count of bases not matched to a gene: 2. The CDR3 is made up of 14 amino acids. The V gene's germline CDR1 is SGDLS and CDR2 YYNGEE. The CDR3 region is CASSVTGAGNTIYF. CDR3 bases: TGTGCCAGCAGCGTAACAGGGGCCGGAAACACCATATATTTT.

The chain carries TRBV27 and TRBJ2-2; maybe TRBD2 (6 bases). Trimming shortened V by 6 bases and J by 0 bases, and 14 bases separated the two germline ends. CDR1 and CDR2 (germline): MNHEY, SMNVEV (reference sequence). The CDR3 covers 16 residues. As DNA, the CDR3 is TGTGCCAGCAGCCTCCGGGGGAATACGAACACCGGGGAGCTGTTTTTT. Translated, it gives CASSLRGNTNTGELFF.

The chain employs TRBV30 and TRBJ1-1; D uncertain. The CDR3 runs to 11 residues. V lost 5 bases, J lost 2 bases, and 6 bases lay in between. CDR1 is GTSNPN, CDR2 SVGIG, per germline (reference sequence). The CDR3 region has the DNA TGTGCCTGGCAAGCTAACACTGAAGCTTTCTTT. It is translated as CAWQANTEAFF.

The V call is TRBV7-2, the J call TRBJ2-7; 13 bases map to TRBD2. The germline CDR1 and CDR2 sequences are SGHTA and FQGNSA. The ends lost 5 bases at V and 6 bases at J; junction bases unmatched: 4. The CDR3 consists of 14 residues. The CDR3, as DNA: TGTGCCAGCAGCCCCGGGACTAGCGGGACCGAGCAGTACTTC. The encoded protein is CASSPGTSGTEQYF.

This clone occurred once. The chain links TRBV27 to TRBJ1-3; TRBD1 agrees at 8 bases. V was clipped by 5 bases and J by 7 bases; unmatched bases: 7. Per germline, CDR1 MNHEY and CDR2 SMNVEV (reference sequence). The CDR3 contains 14 residues. CDR3 sequence: CASSPRTGRNTIYF. In DNA, the CDR3 is TGTGCCAGCAGTCCCCGGACAGGGAGGAACACCATATATTTT.

The V gene is TRBV11-2, the J gene TRBJ2-5; 8 bases fit TRBD2. Unmatched junction bases numbered 10, after V lost 10 bases and J lost 0 bases. The length of the CDR3 is 15 residues. Germline CDR1 SGHAT, CDR2 FQNNGV. The CDR3 DNA follows: TGTGCCACACACGTCGGGGGGGAGTACCAAGAGACCCAGTACTTC. As protein: CATHVGGEYQETQYF.

The CDR3: CASSTNYQETQYF. The CDR3 DNA is TGTGCCAGCAGCACTAATTACCAAGAGACCCAGTACTTC. This chain uses TRBV27 with TRBJ2-5; D gene unclear. Germline CDR1 MNHEY, CDR2 SMNVEV (reference sequence). This CDR3 has 13 amino acids. V lost 6 bases, J lost 0 bases, and 8 bases lay in between.

The rearrangement links TRBV7-3 to TRBJ2-1; 7 nucleotides match TRBD2. V trimming: 5 bases; J trimming: 4 bases; junction bases outside the gene matches: 8. The CDR3 length is 15 residues. Germline assignment: CDR1 SGHTA and CDR2 FQGTGA. The CDR3 DNA follows: TGTGCCAGCAGCAAGGGAGGTAGCGGGTACAATGAGCAGTTCTTC. Protein: CASSKGGSGYNEQFF. Full variable domain (rest looked up from reference TRBV7-3 and TRBJ2-1): GAGVSQTPSNKVTEKGKYVELRCDPISGHTALYWYRQSLGQGPEFLIYFQGTGAADDSGLPNDRFFAVRPEGSVSTLKIQRTERGDSAVYLCASSKGGSGYNEQFFGPGTRLTVL.

The chain uses TRBV4-3 and TRBJ2-3; 9 bases align to TRBD2. The germline CDR1 and CDR2 sequences are LGHNA and YSLEER. With V trimmed by 1 base and J by 4 bases, 9 bases remained unmatched. The CDR3 contains 17 residues. CDR3 residues: CASSQGGSGGWSDTQYF. CDR3 coding DNA: TGCGCCAGCAGCCAAGGAGGCAGCGGGGGGTGGTCAGATACGCAGTATTTT.

This clone appeared a single time. The rearrangement links TRBV27 to TRBJ2-1; 8 nucleotides align to TRBD1. CDR3 length equals 13 residues. J was trimmed by 10 bases and V by 2 bases; bases with no gene match: 4. Per germline, CDR1 MNHEY and CDR2 SMNVEV (reference sequence). This chain's CDR3 is CASSLRTGREQFF. CDR3 sequence (DNA): TGTGCCAGCAGTTTAAGGACAGGGAGGGAGCAGTTCTTC.

The V and J genes are TRBV7-2 and TRBJ2-3, with D hard to call. This CDR3 contains 12 residues. Per germline, CDR1 SGHTA and CDR2 FQGNSA. Trimming removed 5 bases from V and 6 bases from J, with 9 bases in between. CDR3 in amino acids: CASSPQRDTQYF. CDR3 DNA sequence: TGTGCCAGCAGCCCCCAGAGGGATACGCAGTATTTT. Full variable domain (outside the CDR3, taken from reference TRBV7-2 and TRBJ2-3): GAGVSQSPSNKVTEKGKDVELRCDPISGHTALYWYRQSLGQGLEFLIYFQGNSAPDKSGLPSDRFSAERTGGSVSTLTIQRTQQEDSAVYLCASSPQRDTQYFGPGTRLTVL.

CDR3 sequence (DNA): TGTGCCAGTAGTAGGGCCGGGACAGTAAACTATGGCTACACCTTC. Translating gives CASSRAGTVNYGYTF. V and J are TRBV19 and TRBJ1-2; 7 positions match TRBD1. The CDR3 spans 15 residues. V lost 4 bases to trimming and J lost 2 bases; unmatched junction nucleotides: 7. Germline V gives CDR1 LNHDA, CDR2 SQIVND (reference sequence).

The chain couples TRBV19 to TRBJ1-1; D is unclear. Germline V gene lookup returns CDR1 LNHDA and CDR2 SQIVND (reference sequence). Trimming took 5 bases from V and 0 from J, leaving 13 bases between them. The CDR3 contains 15 residues. The CDR3 sequence is CASSPRRELNTEAFF. In nucleotides, the CDR3 is TGTGCCAGTAGTCCCCGGAGGGAGTTGAACACTGAAGCTTTCTTT. Filled out from reference TRBV19 and TRBJ1-1, the complete variable domain reads DGGITQSPKYLFRKEGQNVTLSCEQNLNHDAMYWYRQDPGQGLRLIYYSQIVNDFQKGDIAEGYSVSREKKESFPLTVTSAQKNPTAFYLCASSPRRELNTEAFFGQGTRLTVV.